This TCR beta chain was observed in a study of T cells in women clearing cervical HPV infection. Findings and caveats of the study: CIN3+ cases had significantly higher TCR richness than controls; evenness did not differ.

Comments on this clone: Antigen: not known. The read halts 3 residues ahead of the CDR3 end, with the missing end drawn from the germline J gene.

Measured with immunoSEQ multiplex PCR; TCRdb has only the in-frame clones, and not every one. The sample table includes about 30,000 clones. V lost 5 bases and J lost 5; bases outside the gene matches: 12. The CDR3 loop spans 18 amino acids. Germline V gene lookup returns CDR1 SNHLY and CDR2 FYNNEI. This TCR was sampled from a woman between 18 and 69 years old with a cervical HPV16 infection that either progressed to CIN3+ or cleared (not recorded which). Sequenced: blood buffy coat. The chain carries TRBV2 and TRBJ2-7; 16 bases line up with TRBD2. The CDR3 loop reads CASSPSPGTSGGANEQYF. The CDR3 bases that were read are TGTGCCAGCAGTCCTAGTCCCGGGACTAGCGGGGGGGCAAACGAG.